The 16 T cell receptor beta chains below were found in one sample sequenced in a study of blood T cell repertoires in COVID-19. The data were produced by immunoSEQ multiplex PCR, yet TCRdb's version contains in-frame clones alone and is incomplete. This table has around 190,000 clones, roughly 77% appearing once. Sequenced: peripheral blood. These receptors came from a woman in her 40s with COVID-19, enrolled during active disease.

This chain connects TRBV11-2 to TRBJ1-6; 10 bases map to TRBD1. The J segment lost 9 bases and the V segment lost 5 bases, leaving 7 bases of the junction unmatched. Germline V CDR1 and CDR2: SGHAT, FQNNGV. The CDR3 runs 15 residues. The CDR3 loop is CASSHAGTGVSPLHF. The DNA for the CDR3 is TGTGCCAGCAGCCATGCCGGGACAGGGGTTTCACCCCTCCACTTT.

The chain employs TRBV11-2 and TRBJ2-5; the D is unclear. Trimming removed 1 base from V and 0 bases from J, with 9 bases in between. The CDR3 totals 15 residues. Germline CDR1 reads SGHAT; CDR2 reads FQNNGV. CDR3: CASSLGSEYQETQYF. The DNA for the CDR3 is TGTGCCAGCAGCTTAGGGTCCGAGTACCAAGAGACCCAGTACTTC.

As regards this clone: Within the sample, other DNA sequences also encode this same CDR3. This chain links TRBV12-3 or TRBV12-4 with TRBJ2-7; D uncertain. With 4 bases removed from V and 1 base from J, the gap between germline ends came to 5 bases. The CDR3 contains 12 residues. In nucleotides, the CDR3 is TGTGCCAGCAGTTCCCTTTCCTACGAGCAGTACTTC. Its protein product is CASSSLSYEQYF.

The CDR3 DNA sequence: TGTGCCAGCAACGCAGGGACAGCTAACAATCAGCCCCAGCATTTT. This encodes CASNAGTANNQPQHF. The J gene is TRBJ1-5, the V gene TRBV6-5; TRBD1 matches at 7 bases. The CDR3 contains 15 residues. Unmatched junction bases numbered 9, after V lost 7 bases and J lost 3 bases. Germline V gives CDR1 MNHEY, CDR2 SVGAGI.

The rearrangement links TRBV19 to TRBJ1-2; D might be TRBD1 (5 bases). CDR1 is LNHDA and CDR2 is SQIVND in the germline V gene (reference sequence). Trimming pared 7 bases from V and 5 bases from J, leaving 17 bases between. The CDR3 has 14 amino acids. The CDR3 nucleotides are TGTGCCAGTACTACCCCAACCCAGGGTTATGGCTACACCTTC. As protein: CASTTPTQGYGYTF.

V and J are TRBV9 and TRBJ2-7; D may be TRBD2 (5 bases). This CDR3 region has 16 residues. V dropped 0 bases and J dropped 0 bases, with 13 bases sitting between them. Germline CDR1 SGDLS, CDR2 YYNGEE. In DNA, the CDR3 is TGTGCCAGCAGCGTAGCCCCCAGCGGAAGCTCCTACGAGCAGTACTTC. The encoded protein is CASSVAPSGSSYEQYF.

CDR3 amino acids: CASSELQQLGADTQYF. The CDR3 nucleotides are TGTGCCAGCAGCGAACTCCAGCAGCTAGGGGCAGATACGCAGTATTTT. The chain is built from TRBV9 and TRBJ2-3; TRBD1 is a possible D gene (5 bases). This CDR3 is 16 amino acids long. The V end lost 3 bases, the J end lost 4 bases, and 18 bases lay between the germline ends. Per germline, CDR1 SGDLS and CDR2 YYNGEE.

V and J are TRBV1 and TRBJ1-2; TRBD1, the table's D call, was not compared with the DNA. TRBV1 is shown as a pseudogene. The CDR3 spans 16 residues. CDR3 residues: CTSSQVGQGLNYGYTF. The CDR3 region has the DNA TGCACCAGCAGCCAAGTCGGACAGGGACTAAACTATGGCTACACCTTC.

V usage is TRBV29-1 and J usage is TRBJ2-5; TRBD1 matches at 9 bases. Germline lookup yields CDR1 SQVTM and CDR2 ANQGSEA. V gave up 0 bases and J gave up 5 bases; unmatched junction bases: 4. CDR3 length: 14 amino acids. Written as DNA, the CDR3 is TGCAGCGTTGAAGATCGGACAGGGGTGGAGACCCAGTACTTC. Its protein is CSVEDRTGVETQYF. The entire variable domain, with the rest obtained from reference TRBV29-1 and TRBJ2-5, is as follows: SAVISQKPSRDICQRGTSLTIQCQVDSQVTMMFWYRQQPGQSLTLIATANQGSEATYESGFVIDKFPISRPNLTFSTLTVSNMSPEDSSIYLCSVEDRTGVETQYFGPGTRLLVL.

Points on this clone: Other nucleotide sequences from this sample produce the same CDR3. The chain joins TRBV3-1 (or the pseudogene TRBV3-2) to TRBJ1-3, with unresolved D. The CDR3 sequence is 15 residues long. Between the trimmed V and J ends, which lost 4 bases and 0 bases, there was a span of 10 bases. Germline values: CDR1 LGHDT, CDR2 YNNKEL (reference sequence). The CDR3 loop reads CASSPLGGSGNTIYF. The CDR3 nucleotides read TGTGCCAGCAGCCCGCTGGGAGGCTCTGGAAACACCATATATTTT.

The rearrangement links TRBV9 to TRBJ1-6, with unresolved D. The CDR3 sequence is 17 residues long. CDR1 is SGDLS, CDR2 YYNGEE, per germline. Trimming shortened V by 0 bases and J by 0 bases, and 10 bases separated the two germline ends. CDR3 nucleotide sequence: TGTGCCAGCAGCGTAGAGGAGGCAAGCTCCTATAATTCACCCCTCCACTTT. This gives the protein CASSVEEASSYNSPLHF.

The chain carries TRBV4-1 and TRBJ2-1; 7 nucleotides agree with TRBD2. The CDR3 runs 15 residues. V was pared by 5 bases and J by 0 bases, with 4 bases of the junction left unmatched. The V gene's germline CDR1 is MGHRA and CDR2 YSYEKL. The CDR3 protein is CASSRAGNSYNEQFF. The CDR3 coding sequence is TGCGCCAGCAGCAGAGCGGGGAACTCCTACAATGAGCAGTTCTTC.

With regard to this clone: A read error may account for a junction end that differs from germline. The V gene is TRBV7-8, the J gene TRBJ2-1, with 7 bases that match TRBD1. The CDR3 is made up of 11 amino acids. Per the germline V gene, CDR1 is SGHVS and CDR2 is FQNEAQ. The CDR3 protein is CASSLGTGVVF. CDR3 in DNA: TGTGCCAGCAGCTTAGGTACAGGGGTGGTCTTC.

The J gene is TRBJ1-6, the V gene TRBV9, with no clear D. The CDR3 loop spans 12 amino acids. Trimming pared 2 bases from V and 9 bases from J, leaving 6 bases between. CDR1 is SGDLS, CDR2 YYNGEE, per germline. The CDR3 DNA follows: TGTGCCAGCAGCGTGGGGAGTTCACCCCTCCACTTT. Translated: CASSVGSSPLHF.

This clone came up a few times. CDR3 in amino acids: CASTGGTGHTGELFF. For the CDR3, the DNA is TGTGCCAGCACTGGAGGGACAGGGCACACCGGGGAGCTGTTTTTT. This chain joins TRBV21-1 and TRBJ2-2; the table's D call of TRBD1 was not tested on the DNA. TRBV21-1 is a known pseudogene. The CDR3 extends over 15 amino acids.

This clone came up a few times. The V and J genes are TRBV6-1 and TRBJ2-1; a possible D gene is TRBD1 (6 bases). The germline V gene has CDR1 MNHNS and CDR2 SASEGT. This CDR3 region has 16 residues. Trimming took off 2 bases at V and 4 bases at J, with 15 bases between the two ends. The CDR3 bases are TGTGCCAGCAGTGAACAGGGGAGTGGTGTATACAATGAGCAGTTCTTC. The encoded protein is CASSEQGSGVYNEQFF.